This is a list of T cell receptor beta chains from one sample in a study of blood T cells in healthy people across ages. TCRdb re-derived calls from the 5' RACE reads in MiXCR, one entry per CDR3 protein. This table has about 800,000 distinct CDR3 sequences, 25% appearing once. This sample was also put to use in a study of T cells of mothers and their children.

The sample consisted of blood. The source of these receptors is a boy aged 5-17 years in good health. The CDR3 runs from the conserved cysteine through the conserved F or W. A D gene is named only where the DNA matches it firmly. Size is stated for part of the rows, as once, few or many counts, or as a class when the clone is expanded.

TRBJ2-7 TRBV29-1 15 few TRBD2 TGCAGCGTTGAAGATAGGCTAGCGGGCATCTACGAGCAGTACTTC CSVEDRLAGIYEQYF
TRBJ2-6 TRBV9 15 - - TGTGCCAGCAGCGTAATGGACTCTGGGGCCAACGTCCTGACTTTC CASSVMDSGANVLTF
TRBJ2-7 TRBV4-3 15 few - TGCGCCAGCAGCCAAGATAAAGTGAGCTCCTACGAGCAGTACTTC CASSQDKVSSYEQYF
TRBJ2-7 TRBV15 15 - TRBD1 TGTGCCACCAGCAGAGTTCTGACAGGGCCCTACGAGCAGTACTTC CATSRVLTGPYEQYF
TRBJ2-7 TRBV10-3 13 few TRBD2 TGTGCCATCAGTGGGGGGGGTCCGGACGAGCAGTACTTC CAISGGGPDEQYF
TRBJ1-2 TRBV4-2 17 few - TGTGCCAGCAGCCAAGAACATCCCACCACCTGGTGGGATGGCTACACCTTC CASSQEHPTTWWDGYTF
TRBJ1-6 TRBV18 13 - - TGTGCCAGCTCACCTACAGGGTTACCACCCCTCCACTTT CASSPTGLPPLHF
TRBJ2-3 TRBV29-1 13 - - TGCAGCGTTGTGCCGAGCTACACAGATACGCAGTATTTT CSVVPSYTDTQYF
TRBJ1-1 TRBV6-2/TRBV6-3 12 - - TGTGCCAGCAGTTCAGTAGGGTCGCGGGCTTTCTTT CASSSVGSRAFF
TRBJ2-7 TRBV28 13 many TRBD1 TGTGCCAGCAGCTTAAGGGACAGCTACGAGCAGTACTTC CASSLRDSYEQYF
TRBJ2-1 TRBV4-3 12 few - TGCGCCAGCAGCCAGCACCTAGGCGAGCAGTTCTTC CASSQHLGEQFF
TRBJ1-2 TRBV20-1 12 - - TGCAGTGCTAGAGGGGGGATGTATGGCTACACCTTC CSARGGMYGYTF
TRBJ2-3 TRBV20-1 14 - - TGCAGTGCTAGAGGCGGTTCTAGCACAGATACGCAGTATTTT CSARGGSSTDTQYF
TRBJ2-3 TRBV29-1 14 few - TGCAGCGTTCGTTCGGGTTTTAGCACAGATACGCAGTATTTT CSVRSGFSTDTQYF
TRBJ2-2 TRBV6-6 14 many - TGTGCCAGTGGGGACGGCCGAAGGGCCGGGGAGCTGTTTTTT CASGDGRRAGELFF
TRBJ2-1 TRBV24-1 14 - - TGTGCCACCAGTGATGGGGGGCCCTACAATGAGCAGTTCTTC CATSDGGPYNEQFF